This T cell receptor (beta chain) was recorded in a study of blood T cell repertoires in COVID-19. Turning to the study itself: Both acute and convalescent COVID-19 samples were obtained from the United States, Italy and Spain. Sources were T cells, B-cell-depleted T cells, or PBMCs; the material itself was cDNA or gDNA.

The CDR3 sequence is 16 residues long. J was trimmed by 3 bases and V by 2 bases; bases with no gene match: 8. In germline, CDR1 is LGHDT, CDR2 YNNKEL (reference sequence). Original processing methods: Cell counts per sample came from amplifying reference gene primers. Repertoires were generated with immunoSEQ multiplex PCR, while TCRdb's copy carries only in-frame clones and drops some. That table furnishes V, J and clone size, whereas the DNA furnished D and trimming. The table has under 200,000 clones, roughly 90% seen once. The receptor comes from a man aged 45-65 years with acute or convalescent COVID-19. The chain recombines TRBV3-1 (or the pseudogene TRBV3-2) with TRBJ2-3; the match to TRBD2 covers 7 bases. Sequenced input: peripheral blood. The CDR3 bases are TGTGCCAGCAGCCAAAATCCCAGCGGGAAGACAGATACGCAGTATTTT. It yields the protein CASSQNPSGKTDTQYF.